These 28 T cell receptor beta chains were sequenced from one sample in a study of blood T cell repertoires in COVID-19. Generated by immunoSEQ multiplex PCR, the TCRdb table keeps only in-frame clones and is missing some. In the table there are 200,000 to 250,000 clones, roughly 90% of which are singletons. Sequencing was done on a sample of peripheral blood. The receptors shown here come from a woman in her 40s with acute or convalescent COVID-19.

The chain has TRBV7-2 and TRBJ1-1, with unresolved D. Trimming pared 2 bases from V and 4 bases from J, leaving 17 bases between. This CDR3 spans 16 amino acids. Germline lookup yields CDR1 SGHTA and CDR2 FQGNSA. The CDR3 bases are TGTGCCAGCAGCTTAAATTATTGGGCAGGCTCCACTGAAGCTTTCTTT. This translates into CASSLNYWAGSTEAFF.

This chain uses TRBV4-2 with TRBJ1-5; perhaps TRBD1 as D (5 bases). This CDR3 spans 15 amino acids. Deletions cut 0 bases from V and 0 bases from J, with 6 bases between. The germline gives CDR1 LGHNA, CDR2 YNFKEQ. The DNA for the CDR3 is TGTGCCAGCAGCCAAGACCAGGGTAGCAATCAGCCCCAGCATTTT. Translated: CASSQDQGSNQPQHF.

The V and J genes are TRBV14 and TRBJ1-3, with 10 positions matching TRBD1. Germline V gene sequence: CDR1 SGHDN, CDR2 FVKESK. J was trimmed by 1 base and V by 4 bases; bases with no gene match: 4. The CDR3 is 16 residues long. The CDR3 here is CASSPRTGGSGNTIYF. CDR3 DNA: TGTGCCAGCAGCCCGCGGACAGGGGGATCTGGAAACACCATATATTTT.

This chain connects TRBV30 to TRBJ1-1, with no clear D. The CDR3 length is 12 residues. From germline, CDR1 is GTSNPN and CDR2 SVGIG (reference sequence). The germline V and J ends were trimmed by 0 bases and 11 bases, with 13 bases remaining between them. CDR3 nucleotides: TGTGCCTGGAGTGTTTCCGGGGTAACTGCTTTCTTT. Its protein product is CAWSVSGVTAFF.

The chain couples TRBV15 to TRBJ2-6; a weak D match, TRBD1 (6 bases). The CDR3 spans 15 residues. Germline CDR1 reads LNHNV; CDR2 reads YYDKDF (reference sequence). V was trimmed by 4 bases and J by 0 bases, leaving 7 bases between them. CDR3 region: CATSKGHSGANVLTF. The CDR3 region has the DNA TGTGCCACCAGCAAGGGACACTCTGGGGCCAACGTCCTGACTTTC. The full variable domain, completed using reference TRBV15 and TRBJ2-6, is DAMVIQNPRYQVTQFGKPVTLSCSQTLNHNVMYWYQQKSSQAPKLLFHYYDKDFNNEADTPDNFQSRRPNTSFCFLDIRSPGLGDTAMYLCATSKGHSGANVLTFGAGSRLTVL.

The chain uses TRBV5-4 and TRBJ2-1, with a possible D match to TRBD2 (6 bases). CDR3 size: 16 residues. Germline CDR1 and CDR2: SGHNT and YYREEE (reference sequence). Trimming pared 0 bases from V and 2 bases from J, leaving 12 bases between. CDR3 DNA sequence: TGTGCCAGCAGCTTGGCTGGGGGGAGGACCTACAATGAGCAGTTCTTC. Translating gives CASSLAGGRTYNEQFF.

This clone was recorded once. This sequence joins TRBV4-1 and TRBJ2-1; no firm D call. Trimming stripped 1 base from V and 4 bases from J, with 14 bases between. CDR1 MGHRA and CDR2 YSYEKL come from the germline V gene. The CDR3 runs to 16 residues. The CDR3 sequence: CASSQATIGAYNEQFF. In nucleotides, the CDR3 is TGCGCCAGCAGCCAAGCTACAATTGGAGCATACAATGAGCAGTTCTTC.

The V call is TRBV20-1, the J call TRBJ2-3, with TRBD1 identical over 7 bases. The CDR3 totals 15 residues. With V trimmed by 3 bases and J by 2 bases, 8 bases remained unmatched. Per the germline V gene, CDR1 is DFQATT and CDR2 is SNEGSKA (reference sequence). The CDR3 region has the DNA TGCAGTGCTAGTCACAGGGGAATTTCCACAGATACGCAGTATTTT. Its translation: CSASHRGISTDTQYF.

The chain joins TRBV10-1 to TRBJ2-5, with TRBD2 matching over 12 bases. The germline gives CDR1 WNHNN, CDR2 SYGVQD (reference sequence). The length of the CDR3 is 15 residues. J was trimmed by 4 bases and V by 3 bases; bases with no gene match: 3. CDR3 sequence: CASSDGGLAGETQYF. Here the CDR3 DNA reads TGCGCCAGCAGTGACGGGGGACTAGCGGGAGAGACCCAGTACTTC.

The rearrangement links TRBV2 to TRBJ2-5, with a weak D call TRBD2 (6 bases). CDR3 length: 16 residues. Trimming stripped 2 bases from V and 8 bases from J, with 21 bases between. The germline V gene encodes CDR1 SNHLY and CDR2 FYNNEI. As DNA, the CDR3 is TGTGCCAGCAGTGAAAAAGGCGGGATTACAATCAAAACCCAGTACTTC. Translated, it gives CASSEKGGITIKTQYF.

The CDR3 sequence: CASSYAGYKNSPLHF. CDR3 DNA sequence: TGTGCCAGCAGTTATGCAGGGTATAAAAATTCACCCCTCCACTTT. The rearrangement links TRBV2 to TRBJ1-6, with D tentatively TRBD1 (5 bases). CDR3 length: 15 amino acids. Germline V gives CDR1 SNHLY, CDR2 FYNNEI. Between the trimmed V and J ends, which lost 5 bases and 7 bases, there was a span of 15 bases.

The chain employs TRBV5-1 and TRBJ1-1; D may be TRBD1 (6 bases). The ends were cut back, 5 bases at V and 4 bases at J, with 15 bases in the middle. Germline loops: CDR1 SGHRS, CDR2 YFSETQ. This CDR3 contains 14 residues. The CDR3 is CASSLWGRTTEAFF. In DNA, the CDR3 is TGCGCCAGCAGTCTCTGGGGGCGGACCACTGAAGCTTTCTTT.

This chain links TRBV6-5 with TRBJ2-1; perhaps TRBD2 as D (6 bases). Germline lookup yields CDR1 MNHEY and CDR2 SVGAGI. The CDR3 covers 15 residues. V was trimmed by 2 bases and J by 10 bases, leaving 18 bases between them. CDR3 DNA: TGTGCCAGCAGTTACGGTGTTGCGGGGATTAAGGAGCAGTTCTTC. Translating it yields CASSYGVAGIKEQFF.

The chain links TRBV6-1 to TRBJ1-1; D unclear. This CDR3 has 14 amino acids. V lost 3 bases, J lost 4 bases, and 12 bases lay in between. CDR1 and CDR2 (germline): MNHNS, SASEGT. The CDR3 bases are TGTGCCAGCAGTGAGGGGTCGGGAAGCACTGAAGCTTTCTTT. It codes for CASSEGSGSTEAFF.

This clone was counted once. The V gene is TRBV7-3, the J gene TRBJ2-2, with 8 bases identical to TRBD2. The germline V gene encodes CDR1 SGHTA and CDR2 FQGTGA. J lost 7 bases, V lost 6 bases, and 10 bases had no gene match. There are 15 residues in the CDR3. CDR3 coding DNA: TGTGCCAGCAGGGGACTAGGAGGGTCGGTCGGGGAGCTGTTTTTT. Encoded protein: CASRGLGGSVGELFF.

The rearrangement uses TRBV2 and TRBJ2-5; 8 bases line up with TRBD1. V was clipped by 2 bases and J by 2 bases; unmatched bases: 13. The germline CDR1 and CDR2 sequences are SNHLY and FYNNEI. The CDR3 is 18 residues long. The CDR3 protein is CASSEMEEGTGYQETQYF. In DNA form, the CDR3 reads TGTGCCAGCAGTGAAATGGAAGAAGGGACAGGCTATCAAGAGACCCAGTACTTC.

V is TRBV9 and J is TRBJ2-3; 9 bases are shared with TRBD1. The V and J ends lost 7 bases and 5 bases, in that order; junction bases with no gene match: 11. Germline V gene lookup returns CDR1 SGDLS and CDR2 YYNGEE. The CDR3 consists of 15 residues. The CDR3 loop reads CASSRWDREQDTQYF. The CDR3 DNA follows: TGTGCCAGCTCCAGATGGGACAGGGAGCAAGATACGCAGTATTTT. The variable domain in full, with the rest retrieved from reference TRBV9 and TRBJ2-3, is DSGVTQTPKHLITATGQRVTLRCSPRSGDLSVYWYQQSLDQGLQFLIQYYNGEERAKGNILERFSAQQFPDLHSELNLSSLELGDSALYFCASSRWDREQDTQYFGPGTRLTVL.

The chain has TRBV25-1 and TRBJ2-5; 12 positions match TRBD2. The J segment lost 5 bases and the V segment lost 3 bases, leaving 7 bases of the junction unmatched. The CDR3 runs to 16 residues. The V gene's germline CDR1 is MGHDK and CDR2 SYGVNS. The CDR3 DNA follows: TGTGCCAGCAGTGATCCTAGACTAGCGGGGGCGGAGACCCAGTACTTC. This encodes CASSDPRLAGAETQYF.

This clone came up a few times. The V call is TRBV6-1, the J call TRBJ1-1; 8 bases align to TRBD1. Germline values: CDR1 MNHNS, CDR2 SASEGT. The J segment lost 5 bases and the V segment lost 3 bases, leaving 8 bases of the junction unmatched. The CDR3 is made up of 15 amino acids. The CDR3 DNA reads TGTGCCAGCAGTGACGGACAGGGTCGAAGGACTGAAGCTTTCTTT. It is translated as CASSDGQGRRTEAFF.

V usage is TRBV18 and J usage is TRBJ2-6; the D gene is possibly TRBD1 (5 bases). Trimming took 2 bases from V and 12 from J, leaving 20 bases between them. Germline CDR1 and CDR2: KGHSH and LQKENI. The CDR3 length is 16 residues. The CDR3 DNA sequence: TGTGCCAGCTCACCAAGTAACGGCTTACCTGGGGCCGTCCTGACTTTC. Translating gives CASSPSNGLPGAVLTF. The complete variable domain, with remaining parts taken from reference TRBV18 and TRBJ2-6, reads NAGVMQNPRHLVRRRGQEARLRCSPMKGHSHVYWYRQLPEEGLKFMVYLQKENIIDESGMPKERFSAEFPKEGPSILRIQQVVRGDSAAYFCASSPSNGLPGAVLTFGAGSRLTVL.

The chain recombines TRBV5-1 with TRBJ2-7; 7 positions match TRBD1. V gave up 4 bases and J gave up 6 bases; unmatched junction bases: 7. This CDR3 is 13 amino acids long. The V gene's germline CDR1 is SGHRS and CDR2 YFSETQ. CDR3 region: CASSLDRAAEQYV. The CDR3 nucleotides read TGCGCCAGCAGCCTAGACAGGGCGGCCGAGCAGTACGTC.

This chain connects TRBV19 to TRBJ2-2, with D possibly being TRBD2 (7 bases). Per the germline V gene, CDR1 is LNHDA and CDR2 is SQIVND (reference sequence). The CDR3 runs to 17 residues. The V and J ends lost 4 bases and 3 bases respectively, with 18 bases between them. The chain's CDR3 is CASSTGLGGGYTGELFF. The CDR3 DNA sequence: TGTGCCAGTAGTACCGGACTAGGGGGAGGGTACACCGGGGAGCTGTTTTTT.

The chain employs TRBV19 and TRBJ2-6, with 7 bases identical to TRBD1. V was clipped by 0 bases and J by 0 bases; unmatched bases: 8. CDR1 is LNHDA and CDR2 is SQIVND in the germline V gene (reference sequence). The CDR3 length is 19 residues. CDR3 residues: CASSIDPDRRNSGANVLTF. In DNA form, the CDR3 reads TGTGCCAGTAGTATAGATCCGGACAGGCGGAACTCTGGGGCCAACGTCCTGACTTTC.

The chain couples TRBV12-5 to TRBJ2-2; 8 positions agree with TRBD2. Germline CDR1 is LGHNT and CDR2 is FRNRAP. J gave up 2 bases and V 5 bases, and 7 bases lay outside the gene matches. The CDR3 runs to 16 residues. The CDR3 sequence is CASGPERGINTGELFF. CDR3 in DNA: TGTGCTAGTGGTCCCGAGCGGGGGATCAACACCGGGGAGCTGTTTTTT.

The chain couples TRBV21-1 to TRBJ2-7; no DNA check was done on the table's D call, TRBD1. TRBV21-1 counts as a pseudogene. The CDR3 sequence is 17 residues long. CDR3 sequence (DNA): TGTGCCAGCAGCAAAGCGCTTCTGACAGGGAGGAGCTACGAGCAGTACGTC. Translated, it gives CASSKALLTGRSYEQYV.

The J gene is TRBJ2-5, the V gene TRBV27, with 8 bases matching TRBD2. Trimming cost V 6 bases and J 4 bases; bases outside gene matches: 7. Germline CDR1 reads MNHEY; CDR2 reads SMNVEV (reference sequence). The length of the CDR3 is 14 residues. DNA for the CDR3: TGTGCCAGCAGACCGGGACTAGAGCGAGAGACCCAGTACTTC. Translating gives CASRPGLERETQYF.

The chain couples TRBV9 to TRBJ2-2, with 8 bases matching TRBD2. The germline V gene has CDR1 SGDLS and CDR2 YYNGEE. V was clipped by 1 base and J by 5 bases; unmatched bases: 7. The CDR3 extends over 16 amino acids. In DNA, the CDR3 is TGTGCCAGCAGCGTAAGGCGGGGGGCAGGTACCGGGGAGCTGTTTTTT. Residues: CASSVRRGAGTGELFF.

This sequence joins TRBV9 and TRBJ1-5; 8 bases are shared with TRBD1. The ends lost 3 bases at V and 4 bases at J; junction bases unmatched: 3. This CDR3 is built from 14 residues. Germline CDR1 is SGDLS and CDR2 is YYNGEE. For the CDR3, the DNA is TGTGCCAGCAGCGCCGGACAGGGTAATCAGCCCCAGCATTTT. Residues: CASSAGQGNQPQHF.